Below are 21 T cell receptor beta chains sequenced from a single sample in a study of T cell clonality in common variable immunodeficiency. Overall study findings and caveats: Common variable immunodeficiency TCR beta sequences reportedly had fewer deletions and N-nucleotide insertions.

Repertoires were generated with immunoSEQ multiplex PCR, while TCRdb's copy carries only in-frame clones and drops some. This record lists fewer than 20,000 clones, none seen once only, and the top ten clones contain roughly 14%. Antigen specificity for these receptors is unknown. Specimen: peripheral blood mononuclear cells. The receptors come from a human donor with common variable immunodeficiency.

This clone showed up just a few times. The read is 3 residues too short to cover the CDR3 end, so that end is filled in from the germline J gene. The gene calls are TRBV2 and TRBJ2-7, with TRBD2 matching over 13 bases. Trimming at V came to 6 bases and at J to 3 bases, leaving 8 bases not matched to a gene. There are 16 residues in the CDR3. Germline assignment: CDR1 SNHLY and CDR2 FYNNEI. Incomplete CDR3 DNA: TGTGCCAGCAGCGGACTAGCGGGAGTCCCAGACTACGAG. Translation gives CASSGLAGVPDYE. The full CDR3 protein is CASSGLAGVPDYEQYF.

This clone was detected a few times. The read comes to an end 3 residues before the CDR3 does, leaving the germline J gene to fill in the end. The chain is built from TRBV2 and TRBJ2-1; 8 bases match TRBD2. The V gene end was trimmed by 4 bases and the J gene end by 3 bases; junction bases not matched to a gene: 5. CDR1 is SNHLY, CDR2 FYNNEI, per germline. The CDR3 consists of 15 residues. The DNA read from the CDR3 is TGTGCCAGCAGTGCGAGCGGGAGTGTCTACAATGAG. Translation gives CASSASGSVYNE. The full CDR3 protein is CASSASGSVYNEQFF.

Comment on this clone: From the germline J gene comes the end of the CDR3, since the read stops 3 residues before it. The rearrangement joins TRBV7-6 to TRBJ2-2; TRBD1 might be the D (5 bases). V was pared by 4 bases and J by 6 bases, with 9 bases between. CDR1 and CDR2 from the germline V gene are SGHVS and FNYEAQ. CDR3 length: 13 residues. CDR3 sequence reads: CASSYGQAGELFF. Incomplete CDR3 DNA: TGTGCCAGCAGCTATGGACAAGCCGGGGAG.

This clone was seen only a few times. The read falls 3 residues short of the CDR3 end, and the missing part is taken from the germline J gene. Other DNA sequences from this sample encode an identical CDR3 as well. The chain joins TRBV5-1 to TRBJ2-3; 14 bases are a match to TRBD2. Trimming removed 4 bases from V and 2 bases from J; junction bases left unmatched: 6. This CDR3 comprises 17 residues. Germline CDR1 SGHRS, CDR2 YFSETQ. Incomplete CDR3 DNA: TGCGCCAGCAGCCTTGGGACTAGCGGGGGCCCCACAGATACG. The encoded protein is CASSLGTSGGPTDT. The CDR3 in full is CASSLGTSGGPTDTQYF.

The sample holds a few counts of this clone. The DNA read from the CDR3 is TGTGCCAGTAGTAGCGGCGCAAGGTCCGGGGAG. This codes for CASSSGARSGE. Given in full, the CDR3 is CASSSGARSGELFF. The chain has TRBV19 and TRBJ2-2; D not resolved. With the read ending 3 residues before the CDR3 end, the germline J gene is used to fill in that end. Germline CDR1 reads LNHDA; CDR2 reads SQIVND (reference sequence). Trimming removed 4 bases from V and 6 bases from J, with 12 bases in between. This CDR3 is 14 amino acids long.

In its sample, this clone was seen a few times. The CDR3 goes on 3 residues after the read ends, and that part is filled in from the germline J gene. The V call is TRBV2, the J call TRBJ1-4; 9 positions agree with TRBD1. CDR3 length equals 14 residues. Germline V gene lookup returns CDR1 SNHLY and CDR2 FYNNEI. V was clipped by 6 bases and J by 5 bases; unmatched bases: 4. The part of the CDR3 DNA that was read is TGTGCCAGCAGGGGACAGGGAAGGAATGAAAAA. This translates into CASRGQGRNEK. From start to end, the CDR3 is CASRGQGRNEKLFF.

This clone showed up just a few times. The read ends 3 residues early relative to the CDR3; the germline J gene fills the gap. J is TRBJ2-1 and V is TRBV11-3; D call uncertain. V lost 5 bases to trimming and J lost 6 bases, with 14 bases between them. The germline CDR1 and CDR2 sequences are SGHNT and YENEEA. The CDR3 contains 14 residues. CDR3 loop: CASSAPHAPNEQFF. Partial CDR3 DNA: TGTGCCAGCAGCGCCCCACACGCTCCCAATGAG.

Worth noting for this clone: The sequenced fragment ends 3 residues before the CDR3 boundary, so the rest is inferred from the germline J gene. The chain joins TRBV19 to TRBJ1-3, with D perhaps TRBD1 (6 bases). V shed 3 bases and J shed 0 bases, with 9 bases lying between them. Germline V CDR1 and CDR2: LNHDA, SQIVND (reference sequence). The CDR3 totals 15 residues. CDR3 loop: CASSIGQNSGNTIYF. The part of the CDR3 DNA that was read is TGTGCCAGTAGTATCGGACAGAACTCTGGAAACACC.

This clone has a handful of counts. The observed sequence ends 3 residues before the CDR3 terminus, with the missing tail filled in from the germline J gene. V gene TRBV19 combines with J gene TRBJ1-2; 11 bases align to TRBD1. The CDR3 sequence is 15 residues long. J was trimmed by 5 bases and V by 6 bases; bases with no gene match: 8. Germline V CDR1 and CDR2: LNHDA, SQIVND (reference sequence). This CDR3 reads CASSQAGQGVYGYTF. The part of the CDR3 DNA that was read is TGTGCCAGTAGCCAGGCGGGACAGGGGGTTTATGGC.

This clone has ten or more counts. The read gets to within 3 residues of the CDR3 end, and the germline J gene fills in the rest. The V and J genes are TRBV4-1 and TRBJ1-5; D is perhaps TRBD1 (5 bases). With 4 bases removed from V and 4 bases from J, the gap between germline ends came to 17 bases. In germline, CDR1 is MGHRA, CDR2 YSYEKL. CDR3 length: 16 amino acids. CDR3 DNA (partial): TGCGCCAGCAGCCCATTGCCGGGGGTTTCAAATCAGCCC. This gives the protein CASSPLPGVSNQP. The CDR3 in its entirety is CASSPLPGVSNQPQHF.

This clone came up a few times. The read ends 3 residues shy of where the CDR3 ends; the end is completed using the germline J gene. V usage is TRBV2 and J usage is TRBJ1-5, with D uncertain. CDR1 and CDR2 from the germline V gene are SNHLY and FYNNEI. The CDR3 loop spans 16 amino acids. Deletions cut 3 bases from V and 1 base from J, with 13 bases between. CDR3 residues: CASSETAYGSNQPQHF. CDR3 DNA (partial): TGTGCCAGCAGTGAGACCGCCTACGGGAGCAATCAGCCC.

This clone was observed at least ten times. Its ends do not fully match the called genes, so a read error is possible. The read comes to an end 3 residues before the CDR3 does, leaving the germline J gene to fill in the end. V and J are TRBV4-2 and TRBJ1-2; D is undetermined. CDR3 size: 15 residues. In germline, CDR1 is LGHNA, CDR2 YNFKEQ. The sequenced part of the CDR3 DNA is TGCGCCAGCAGCCAAGCCCCCGGGGTCTTCGGGGGC. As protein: CASSQAPGVFGG. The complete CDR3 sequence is CASSQAPGVFGGYTF.

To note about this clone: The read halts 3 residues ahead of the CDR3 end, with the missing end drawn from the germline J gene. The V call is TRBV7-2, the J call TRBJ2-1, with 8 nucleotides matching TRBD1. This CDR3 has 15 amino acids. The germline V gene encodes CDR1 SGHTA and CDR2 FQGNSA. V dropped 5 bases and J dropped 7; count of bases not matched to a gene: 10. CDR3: CASSPRTGRRNEQFF. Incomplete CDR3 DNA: TGTGCCAGCAGCCCCCGGACAGGGAGGAGGAATGAG.

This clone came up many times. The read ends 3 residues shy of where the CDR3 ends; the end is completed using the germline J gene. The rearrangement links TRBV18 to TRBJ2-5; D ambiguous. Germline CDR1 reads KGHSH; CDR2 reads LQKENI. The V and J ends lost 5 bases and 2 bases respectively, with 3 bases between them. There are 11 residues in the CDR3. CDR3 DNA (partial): TGTGCCAGCTCAAGGCAAGAGACC. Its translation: CASSRQET. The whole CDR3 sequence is CASSRQETQYF. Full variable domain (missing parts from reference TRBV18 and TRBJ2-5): NAGVMQNPRHLVRRRGQEARLRCSPMKGHSHVYWYRQLPEEGLKFMVYLQKENIIDESGMPKERFSAEFPKEGPSILRIQQVVRGDSAAYFCASSRQETQYFGPGTRLLVL.

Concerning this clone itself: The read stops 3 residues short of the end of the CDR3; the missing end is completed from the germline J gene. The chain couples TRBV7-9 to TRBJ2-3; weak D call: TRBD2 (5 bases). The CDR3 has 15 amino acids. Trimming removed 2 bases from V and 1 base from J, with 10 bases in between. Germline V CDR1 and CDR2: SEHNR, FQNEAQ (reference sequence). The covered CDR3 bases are TGTGCCAGCAGCTTATTCGGGGTTGGCACAGATACG. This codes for CASSLFGVGTDT. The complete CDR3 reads CASSLFGVGTDTQYF.

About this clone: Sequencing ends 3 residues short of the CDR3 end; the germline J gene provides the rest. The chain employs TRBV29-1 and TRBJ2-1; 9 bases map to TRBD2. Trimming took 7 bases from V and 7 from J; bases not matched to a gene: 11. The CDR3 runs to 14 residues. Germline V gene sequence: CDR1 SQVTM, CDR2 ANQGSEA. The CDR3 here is CSAVGSGRPNEQFF. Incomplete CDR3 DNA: TGCAGCGCTGTCGGCAGCGGGAGGCCGAATGAG.

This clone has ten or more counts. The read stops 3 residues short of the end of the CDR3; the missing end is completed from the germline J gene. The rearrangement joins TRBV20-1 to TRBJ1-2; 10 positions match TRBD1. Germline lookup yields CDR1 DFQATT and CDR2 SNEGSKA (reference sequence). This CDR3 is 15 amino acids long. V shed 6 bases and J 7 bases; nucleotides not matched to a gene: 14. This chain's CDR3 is CSASETGGASGGYTF. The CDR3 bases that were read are TGCAGTGCCTCTGAGACAGGGGGCGCTTCGGGTGGC.

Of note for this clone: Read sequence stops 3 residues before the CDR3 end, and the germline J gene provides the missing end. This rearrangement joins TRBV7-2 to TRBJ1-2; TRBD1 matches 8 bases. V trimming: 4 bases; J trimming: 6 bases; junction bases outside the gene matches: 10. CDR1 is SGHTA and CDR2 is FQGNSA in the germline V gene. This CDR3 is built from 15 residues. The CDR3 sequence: CASSYPRDRMDGYTF. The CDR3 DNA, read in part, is TGTGCCAGCAGCTATCCCCGGGACAGGATGGATGGC.

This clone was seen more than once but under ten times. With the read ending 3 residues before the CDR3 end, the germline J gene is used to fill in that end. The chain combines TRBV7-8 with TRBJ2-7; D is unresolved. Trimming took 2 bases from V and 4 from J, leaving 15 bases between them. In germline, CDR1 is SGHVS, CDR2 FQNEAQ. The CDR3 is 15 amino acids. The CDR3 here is CASSLRPQDNYEQYF. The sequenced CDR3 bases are TGTGCCAGCAGCTTAAGGCCCCAAGATAATTACGAG.

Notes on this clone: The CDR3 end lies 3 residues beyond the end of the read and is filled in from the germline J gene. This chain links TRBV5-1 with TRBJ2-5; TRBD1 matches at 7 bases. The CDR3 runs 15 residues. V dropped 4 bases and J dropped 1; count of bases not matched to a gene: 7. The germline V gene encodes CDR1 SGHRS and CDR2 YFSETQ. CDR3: CASSRGDSSQETQYF. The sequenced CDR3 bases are TGCGCCAGCAGCCGAGGGGACAGCTCCCAAGAGACC.

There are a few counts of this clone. The CDR3 sequence is CASRIALAGAGELFF. Incomplete CDR3 DNA: TGTGCCAGCAGAATAGCCCTAGCGGGAGCCGGGGAG. V is TRBV7-9 and J is TRBJ2-2; 10 positions match TRBD2. Read coverage stops 3 residues before the CDR3 terminus; the germline J gene supplies the remainder. CDR1 is SEHNR, CDR2 FQNEAQ, per germline (reference sequence). The CDR3 is made up of 15 amino acids. The V and J ends lost 6 bases and 6 bases, in that order; junction bases with no gene match: 7.